These 11 T cell receptor beta chains came from one sample sequenced in a study of shared T cell receptors in the human thymus. Only in-frame clones appear in the TCRdb table, and some are missing; sequencing was by immunoSEQ multiplex PCR. The table shows about 660,000 clones, with approximately 87% occurring only once. The same sample was also used in a study of human thymus T cells.

Sequencing used thymocytes. The receptors derive from a boy in the first two years of life with a congenital heart defect.

The gene calls are TRBV28 and TRBJ1-4, with 9 bases identical to TRBD1. The CDR3 contains 14 residues. Looked up from germline, CDR1 is MDHEN and CDR2 is SYDVKM. V was clipped by 6 bases and J by 6 bases; unmatched bases: 5. The CDR3 DNA follows: TGTGCCAGCAGCCCGGGACAGGGATATGAAAAACTGTTTTTT. Translating gives CASSPGQGYEKLFF.

This clone has a single count. The rearrangement joins TRBV7-9 to TRBJ1-2; 10 bases are a match to TRBD1. There are 16 residues in the CDR3. The V gene's germline CDR1 is SEHNR and CDR2 FQNEAQ (reference sequence). Germline trimming cut 2 bases from V and 7 bases from J; bases unmatched to any gene: 10. The CDR3 here is CASSLRKGQGHRGYTF. CDR3 nucleotides: TGTGCCAGCAGCTTAAGGAAGGGACAGGGGCATCGTGGCTACACCTTC.

This clone turned up a few times. The chain recombines TRBV19 with TRBJ2-7, with a possible D match to TRBD1 (6 bases). The CDR3 consists of 16 residues. The V end was cut by 6 bases, the J end by 3 bases, with 21 bases between. From germline, CDR1 is LNHDA and CDR2 SQIVND (reference sequence). The CDR3 DNA reads as TGTGCCAGTAGAGGGGTCAAACAGGGAACAATCTACGAGCAGTACTTC. Translation gives CASRGVKQGTIYEQYF.

V and J are TRBV6-1 and TRBJ1-2, with TRBD1 as a possible D gene (5 bases). Trimming shortened V by 6 bases and J by 8 bases, and 19 bases separated the two germline ends. CDR1 is MNHNS, CDR2 SASEGT, per germline. This CDR3 has 14 amino acids. The CDR3 reads CASRGRTAQGGYTF. In nucleotides, the CDR3 is TGTGCCAGCAGGGGGAGGACGGCCCAGGGAGGCTACACCTTC.

The chain employs TRBV4-1 and TRBJ2-1; D possibly corresponds to TRBD2 (6 bases). In germline, CDR1 is MGHRA, CDR2 YSYEKL. V dropped 4 bases and J dropped 0 bases, with 7 bases sitting between them. CDR3 size: 14 residues. The CDR3 nucleotides are TGCGCCAGCAGCCCCGGGAGCTCCTACAATGAGCAGTTCTTC. It specifies CASSPGSSYNEQFF.

The chain has TRBV4-3 and TRBJ2-3; 12 positions match TRBD2. CDR1 is LGHNA and CDR2 is YSLEER in the germline V gene. The CDR3 extends over 16 amino acids. V shed 3 bases and J 5 bases; nucleotides not matched to a gene: 6. CDR3 in amino acids: CASSHRLAGVVDTQYF. In DNA, the CDR3 is TGCGCCAGCAGCCACCGACTAGCGGGAGTTGTAGATACGCAGTATTTT.

CDR3 protein: CASSQSWVYGAEQYF. The DNA of the CDR3 is TGTGCCAGCAGCCAGAGTTGGGTTTATGGGGCCGAGCAGTACTTC. The J gene is TRBJ2-7, the V gene TRBV6-5, with D possibly TRBD1 on 5 matching bases. Germline lookup yields CDR1 MNHEY and CDR2 SVGAGI. This CDR3 has 15 residues. Trimming shortened V by 6 bases and J by 6 bases, and 21 bases separated the two germline ends.

The chain has TRBV20-1 and TRBJ1-1; tentative D call: TRBD1 (5 bases). Trimming took off 7 bases at V and 10 bases at J, with 13 bases between the two ends. Germline loops: CDR1 DFQATT, CDR2 SNEGSKA (reference sequence). The CDR3 totals 10 residues. The DNA for the CDR3 is TGCAGTGAGAAGGGGAAGAGAGCTTTCTTT. This codes for CSEKGKRAFF.

The V call is TRBV21-1, the J call TRBJ1-4; the D call of TRBD1 is as the table states it, not checked on the DNA. TRBV21-1 is tagged as a pseudogene. The CDR3 runs to 16 residues. The CDR3 reads CASSRLRGQNYEKLFF. CDR3 coding DNA: TGTGCCAGCAGCCGACTCCGGGGACAGAATTATGAAAAACTGTTTTTT.

This chain joins TRBV15 and TRBJ2-1; tentative D call: TRBD2 (5 bases). The CDR3 loop spans 17 amino acids. V shed 0 bases and J shed 0 bases, with 12 bases lying between them. CDR1 and CDR2 (germline): LNHNV, YYDKDF (reference sequence). CDR3 loop: CATSRDWESGSYNEQFF. The CDR3 nucleotides read TGTGCCACCAGCAGAGATTGGGAGTCGGGCTCCTACAATGAGCAGTTCTTC.

This rearrangement joins TRBV5-6 to TRBJ2-1, with 12 bases lining up with TRBD2. The CDR3 consists of 16 residues. Per germline, CDR1 SGHDT and CDR2 YYEEEE. V lost 4 bases to trimming and J lost 4 bases; unmatched junction nucleotides: 6. CDR3 sequence (DNA): TGTGCCAGCAGCCCGGGACTAGCGGGCTCATACAATGAGCAGTTCTTC. Protein: CASSPGLAGSYNEQFF.